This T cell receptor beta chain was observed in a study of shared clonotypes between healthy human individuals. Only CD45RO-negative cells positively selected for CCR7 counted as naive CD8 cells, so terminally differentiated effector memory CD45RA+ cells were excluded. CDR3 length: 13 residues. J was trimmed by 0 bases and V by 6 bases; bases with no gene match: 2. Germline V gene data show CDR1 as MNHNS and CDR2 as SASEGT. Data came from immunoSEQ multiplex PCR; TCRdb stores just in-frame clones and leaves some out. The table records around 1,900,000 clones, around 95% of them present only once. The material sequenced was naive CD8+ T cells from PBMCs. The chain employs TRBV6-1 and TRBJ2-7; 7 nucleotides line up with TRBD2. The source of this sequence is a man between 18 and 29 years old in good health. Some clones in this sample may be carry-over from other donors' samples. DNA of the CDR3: TGTGCCAGCAGGCGGACTAGCTCCTACGAGCAGTACTTC. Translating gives CASRRTSSYEQYF.